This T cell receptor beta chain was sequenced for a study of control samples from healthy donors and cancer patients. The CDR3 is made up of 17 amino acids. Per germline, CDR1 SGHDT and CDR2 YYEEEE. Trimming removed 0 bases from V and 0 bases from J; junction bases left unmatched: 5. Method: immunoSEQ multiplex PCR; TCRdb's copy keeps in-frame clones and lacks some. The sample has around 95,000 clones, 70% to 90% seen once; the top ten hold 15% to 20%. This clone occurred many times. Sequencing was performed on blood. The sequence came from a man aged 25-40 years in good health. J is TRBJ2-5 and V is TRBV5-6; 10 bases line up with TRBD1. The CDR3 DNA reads TGTGCCAGCAGCTTGGGCCCGACAGGGGGCCACCAAGAGACCCAGTACTTC. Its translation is CASSLGPTGGHQETQYF.